Listed below are T cell receptor beta chains from one sample, sequenced in a study of T cells in pancreatic ductal adenocarcinoma. The table came from immunoSEQ multiplex PCR; TCRdb's copy has only in-frame clones and leaves some out. The sample consists of more than 4,000 clones, 68% of them appearing once. Sequencing was done on a sample of pancreatic tumor tissue. The origin of the receptors is a human donor with pancreatic ductal adenocarcinoma. Each CDR3 is given with its conserved first and last residue. The order of the fields is V gene, clone size, D gene, J gene, CDR3 protein, CDR3 DNA. A D gene is named only where the DNA matches it firmly. Clone size, where shown, is once, few, many, or a class for clones that have expanded.

>TRBV21-1|.|.|TRBJ2-3
CASSRSQGAGYTQYF
TGTGCCAGCAGCCGATCCCAGGGGGCTGGCTATACGCAGTATTTT
>TRBV7-2|few|.|TRBJ2-4
CASSLGVNNIQYF
TGTGCCAGCAGCTTAGGTGTCAATAACATTCAGTACTTC
>TRBV28|once|TRBD1|TRBJ1-6
CASSLYTTGYNSPLHF
TGTGCCAGCAGTTTATACACGACAGGGTATAATTCACCCCTCCACTTT
>TRBV7-9|large|.|TRBJ1-2
CASGSGTGVHYGYTF
TGTGCCAGCGGTTCCGGGACGGGTGTTCACTATGGCTACACCTTC
>TRBV19|few|.|TRBJ1-4
CASSRRSETYREKLFF
TGTGCCAGTAGTCGCAGGTCCGAGACCTATAGGGAAAAACTGTTTTTT
>TRBV4-1|.|.|TRBJ2-3
CASSQTDSTDTQYF
TGCGCCAGCAGCCAAACGGATTCCACAGATACGCAGTATTTT
>TRBV5-6|.|.|TRBJ1-3
CASSPDSSGNTIYF
TGTGCCAGCAGCCCAGACAGCTCTGGAAACACCATATATTTT
>TRBV7-9|once|TRBD2|TRBJ2-1
CASSSPRFAGGQGEQFF
TGTGCCAGCAGCTCCCCCAGGTTCGCGGGGGGGCAAGGTGAGCAGTTCTTC
>TRBV11-2|.|TRBD2|TRBJ2-7
CASSPPGGRGRYEQYF
TGTGCCAGCAGCCCCCCGGGCGGGAGGGGCCGCTACGAGCAGTACTTC
>TRBV6-1|.|.|TRBJ2-7
CASRERTFTTYEQYF
TGTGCCAGCAGGGAGCGGACATTTACAACCTACGAGCAGTACTTC
>TRBV10-3|.|TRBD1|TRBJ2-5
CAISETGGEETQYF
TGTGCCATCAGCGAAACAGGGGGCGAGGAGACCCAGTACTTC
>TRBV28|.|.|TRBJ2-7
CASSSGGAETYEQYF
TGTGCCAGCAGTTCCGGGGGAGCCGAAACCTACGAGCAGTACTTC
>TRBV27|.|.|TRBJ2-4
CASSLRAKNIQYF
TGTGCCAGCAGTTTAAGGGCCAAAAACATTCAGTACTTC
>TRBV6-5|few|.|TRBJ1-2
CASSGGTFFNYGYTF
TGTGCCAGCAGTGGAGGGACATTCTTTAACTATGGCTACACCTTC
>TRBV11-1|.|.|TRBJ2-1
CASRSGYNEQFF
TGTGCCAGCAGATCAGGGTACAATGAGCAGTTCTTC
>TRBV18|.|.|TRBJ2-7
CASSPGPTREQYF
TGTGCCAGCTCACCAGGCCCGACCCGGGAGCAGTACTTC
>TRBV7-7|few|.|TRBJ2-5
CASSPRGEGETQYF
TGTGCTAGCAGCCCCAGGGGTGAGGGCGAGACCCAGTACTTC
>TRBV29-1|once|TRBD2|TRBJ2-3
CSVAGLAGDSTDTQYF
TGCAGCGTCGCGGGACTAGCGGGGGATAGCACAGATACGCAGTATTTT
>TRBV6-1|.|.|TRBJ2-6
CASTPLFSGANVLTF
TGTGCCAGCACCCCCCTCTTCTCTGGGGCCAACGTCCTGACTTTC
>TRBV27|.|TRBD2|TRBJ2-1
CASSLGTSASYNEQFF
TGTGCCAGCAGTCTAGGGACTAGCGCCTCCTACAATGAGCAGTTCTTC
>TRBV7-2|.|.|TRBJ2-7
CASSRDRQGGNEQYF
TGTGCCAGCTCTCGAGATAGGCAGGGGGGCAACGAGCAGTACTTC
>TRBV11-3|.|.|TRBJ2-2
CASSTVQVMDTGELFF
TGTGCCAGCAGCACCGTCCAGGTGATGGACACCGGGGAGCTGTTTTTT
>TRBV18|once|.|TRBJ2-1
CASSLIGGTYNEQFF
TGTGCCAGCTCACTTATCGGGGGCACCTACAATGAGCAGTTCTTC
>TRBV6-6|.|TRBD1|TRBJ1-2
CASSYRGTANYGYTF
TGTGCCAGCAGTTACAGAGGGACAGCTAACTATGGCTACACCTTC
>TRBV5-1|.|.|TRBJ2-3
CASSLGGPSTDTQYF
TGCGCCAGCAGCTTAGGGGGGCCTAGCACAGATACGCAGTATTTT
>TRBV2|.|TRBD1|TRBJ2-3
CASSAGRGSGTDTQYF
TGTGCCAGCAGTGCGGGCAGGGGGTCCGGCACAGATACGCAGTATTTT
>TRBV5-1|few|.|TRBJ2-7
CASSSGTVGYEQYF
TGCGCCAGCAGCTCGGGAACAGTGGGGTACGAGCAGTACTTC